This TCR beta chain was captured in a study of beta chain features in type 1 diabetes. Study-level points and caveats: Shorter TCRB CDR3s, moderately but significantly so, were found in Type 1 diabetes patients in all four CD4+ subsets.

This clone was detected a few times. Its antigen is unknown. V shed 7 bases and J 1 base; nucleotides not matched to a gene: 4. The germline V gene encodes CDR1 GTSNPN and CDR2 SVGIG (reference sequence). The CDR3 has 13 residues. Expressed TCRB transcripts were sequenced because the entire RNA isolate underwent reverse transcription. Measured with immunoSEQ multiplex PCR; TCRdb has only the in-frame clones, and not every one. The table has 600,000 to 700,000 clones, around 15% seen once. Sequenced input: naive CD4+ T cells from blood. The origin of this receptor is a man between 18 and 29 years old with type 1 diabetes. The chain combines TRBV30 with TRBJ2-7; 10 nucleotides agree with TRBD2. The CDR3 nucleotides read TGTGCCTCTACTAGCGGGGTTTCCTACGAGCAGTACTTC. Encoded protein: CASTSGVSYEQYF.